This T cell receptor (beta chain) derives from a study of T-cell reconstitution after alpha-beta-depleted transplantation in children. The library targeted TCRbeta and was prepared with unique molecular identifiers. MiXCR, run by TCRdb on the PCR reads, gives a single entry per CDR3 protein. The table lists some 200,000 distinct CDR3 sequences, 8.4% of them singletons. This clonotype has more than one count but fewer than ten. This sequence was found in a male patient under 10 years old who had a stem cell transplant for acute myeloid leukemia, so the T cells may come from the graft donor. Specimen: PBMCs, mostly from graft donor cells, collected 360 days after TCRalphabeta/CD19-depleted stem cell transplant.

CDR3 coding DNA: TGTGCCAGCAGCCCAATGACAGGGACCGACGAGCAGTACTTC. Its protein is CASSPMTGTDEQYF. The gene calls are TRBV27 and TRBJ2-7; TRBD1 matches 7 bases. The CDR3 is made up of 14 amino acids. J lost 5 bases, V lost 6 bases, and 10 bases had no gene match. In germline, CDR1 is MNHEY, CDR2 SMNVEV (reference sequence).